The rows below give T cell receptor beta chains drawn from one sample of a study of cytomegalovirus exposure and HLA in healthy donors. The repertoire was sequenced with immunoSEQ multiplex PCR; TCRdb's copy has only in-frame clones and lacks some. The repertoire has 200,000 to 250,000 clones, approximately 80% of them found once; the top ten carry about 14%. Material: PBMCs. These TCRs come from a woman in her twenties or thirties in good health and CMV-seropositive. CDR3s include the opening cysteine and the closing phenylalanine or tryptophan. A D gene is named only where the DNA matches it firmly. Not every row has a clone size; where given, it reads once, few, many or a size class.

V gene	clone size	J gene	D gene	CDR3 DNA	CDR3 protein
TRBV11-3	NA	TRBJ2-5	NA	TGTGCCAGCAGACCGGGCCCCCAAGAGACCCAGTACTTC	CASRPGPQETQYF
TRBV30	NA	TRBJ2-1	TRBD2	TGTGCCTGGAGTGTATTGTTCCTAGCGGGAGATGCGAATGAGCAGTTCTTC	CAWSVLFLAGDANEQFF
TRBV6-5	NA	TRBJ1-5	NA	TGTGCCAGCAGTACGTCAGGGCGTAACCAGCCCCAGCATTTT	CASSTSGRNQPQHF
TRBV7-9	NA	TRBJ1-5	TRBD1	TGTGCCAGCAGTCCCGGGACAGGGGATCAGCCCCAGCATTTT	CASSPGTGDQPQHF
TRBV15	NA	TRBJ2-7	NA	TGTGCCACCAGCCCTGTACAGGGCCCCTACGAGCAGTACTTC	CATSPVQGPYEQYF
TRBV5-1	NA	TRBJ2-7	NA	TGCGCCAGCAGCTTGCGACAAGCGGGCTACGAGCAGTACTTC	CASSLRQAGYEQYF
TRBV28	NA	TRBJ1-2	NA	TGTGCCAGCAGTTTATACTGGGGTCGGGATGGCTACACCTTC	CASSLYWGRDGYTF
TRBV4-2	few	TRBJ1-2	NA	TGTGCCAGCAGCCAAGATGTGCCCGTCAGGGTAAAGGGCTACACCTTC	CASSQDVPVRVKGYTF
TRBV10-1	NA	TRBJ2-1	NA	TGCGCCAGCTCCCCCCTCAGGACACCGTACAATGAGCAGTTCTTC	CASSPLRTPYNEQFF
TRBV29-1	NA	TRBJ2-2	NA	TGCAGCGTTGTATCTAAGGGGACGAACACCGGGGAGCTGTTTTTT	CSVVSKGTNTGELFF
TRBV6-1	few	TRBJ2-2	NA	TGTGCCAGCAGTGAACCAGGGTTAGGCGGGGAGCTGTTTTTT	CASSEPGLGGELFF
TRBV29-1	once	TRBJ2-3	TRBD2	TGCAGCGCTAGACGGGAGGGAGTCACAGATACGCAGTATTTT	CSARREGVTDTQYF
TRBV30	NA	TRBJ1-2	NA	TGTGCCTGGAGTGGGCCTGGGGGCCCTTCGGGGTTCTATGGCTACACCTTC	CAWSGPGGPSGFYGYTF
TRBV20-1	NA	TRBJ1-1	TRBD1	TGCAGTGCCCGGGACAGGGATGCTTTCTTT	CSARDRDAFF
TRBV29-1	NA	TRBJ2-7	NA	TGCAGCGCCCGTTCGGCCGGGGACGAGCAGTACTTC	CSARSAGDEQYF
TRBV6-5	once	TRBJ2-2	TRBD1	TGTGCCAGCGGAGGACAGGGGACCCCGGAGGAGCTGTTTTTT	CASGGQGTPEELFF
TRBV18	once	TRBJ2-2	NA	TGTGCCAGCTCACCACGCGGTGCTACAGAAGCCGGGGAGCTGTTTTTT	CASSPRGATEAGELFF
TRBV7-9	once	TRBJ2-2	NA	TGTGCCAGCAGCGAACAACTCACCGGGGAGCTGTTTTTT	CASSEQLTGELFF
TRBV5-1	NA	TRBJ1-1	TRBD1	TGCGCCAGCAGGGAAGGGGGCGTAACTGAAGCTTTCTTT	CASREGGVTEAFF
TRBV6-5	once	TRBJ1-1	NA	TGTGCCAGCAGCGCCTGGAACACTGAAGCTTTCTTT	CASSAWNTEAFF
TRBV25-1	NA	TRBJ1-1	NA	TGTGCCAGCAGTGAACGGTCCGAGAACACTGAAGCTTTCTTT	CASSERSENTEAFF
TRBV27	few	TRBJ1-2	TRBD1	TGTGCCAGCAGTTTACTTCCGACAGGGGGCGGGGGCTACACCTTC	CASSLLPTGGGGYTF
TRBV30	NA	TRBJ1-2	NA	TGTGCCTTCTCCCGCGACAGGCCTTATGGCTACACCTTC	CAFSRDRPYGYTF
TRBV28	NA	TRBJ2-5	NA	TGTGCCAGCAGTTGGGCGGGACTCCTGGTGGGAGAGACCCAGTACTTC	CASSWAGLLVGETQYF
TRBV7-2	NA	TRBJ1-2	NA	TGTGCCAGCAGCTTGCAGGGAGAAATCTATGGCTACACCTTC	CASSLQGEIYGYTF
TRBV28	NA	TRBJ2-3	TRBD2	TGTGCCAGCAGTTTATGGCTAGCGGGAGGTGGGGACACAGATACGCAGTATTTT	CASSLWLAGGGDTDTQYF
TRBV27	NA	TRBJ2-7	TRBD2	TGTGCCAGCAGTCGAGTAGGACTAGCGGGAGTTCCCGAGCAGTACTTC	CASSRVGLAGVPEQYF
TRBV11-3	NA	TRBJ2-3	NA	TGTGCCAGCAGCTTAGATGGGACCACAGATACGCAGTATTTT	CASSLDGTTDTQYF